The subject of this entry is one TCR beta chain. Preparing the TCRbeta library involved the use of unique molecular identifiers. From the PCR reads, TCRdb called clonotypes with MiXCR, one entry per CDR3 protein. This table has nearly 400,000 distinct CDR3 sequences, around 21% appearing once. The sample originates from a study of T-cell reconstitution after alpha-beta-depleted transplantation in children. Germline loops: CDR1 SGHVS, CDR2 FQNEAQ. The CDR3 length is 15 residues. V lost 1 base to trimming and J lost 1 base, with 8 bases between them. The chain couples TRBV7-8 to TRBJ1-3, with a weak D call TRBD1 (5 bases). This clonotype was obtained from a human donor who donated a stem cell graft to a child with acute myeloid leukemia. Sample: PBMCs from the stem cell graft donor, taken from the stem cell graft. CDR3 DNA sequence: TGTGCCAGCAGCTTAGACTCAGGGTCTGGAAACACCATATATTTT. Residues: CASSLDSGSGNTIYF.